The 11 T cell receptor beta chains in this list originate from one sample, sequenced in a study of OX40 agonist ivuxolimab in advanced cancers. TCRdb's table, derived via immunoSEQ multiplex PCR, lists solely in-frame clones and lacks some. The data hold 13,000 or so clones, with 60% to 85% observed a single time. Source: CD4+ or CD8+ T cells sorted from blood, taken in a trial of the OX40 agonist ivuxolimab. These receptors all come from an adult with an advanced solid tumor such as melanoma, head and neck, liver or kidney cancer.

This clone was picked up one time. The V gene is TRBV7-6, the J gene TRBJ2-5; either TRBD1 or TRBD2 may fit D (5 bases each). V lost 5 bases and J 5 bases, leaving 21 bases between the germline ends. Germline CDR1 is SGHVS and CDR2 is FNYEAQ. This CDR3 spans 16 amino acids. The CDR3 protein is CASSLDPGPTGETQYF. The CDR3 DNA is TGTGCCAGCAGCCTTGACCCGGGACCGACGGGGGAGACCCAGTACTTC.

CDR3 sequence reads: CASSDLPGPYGYTF. The DNA for the CDR3 is TGTGCCAGCAGTGACCTTCCCGGCCCCTATGGCTACACCTTC. This chain links TRBV25-1 with TRBJ1-2, with D hard to call. The length of the CDR3 is 14 residues. CDR1 MGHDK and CDR2 SYGVNS come from the germline V gene. V lost 3 bases, J lost 4 bases, and 12 bases lay in between.

The chain joins TRBV29-1 to TRBJ2-7; 9 bases are a match to TRBD1. Germline V gene data show CDR1 as SQVTM and CDR2 as ANQGSEA. The CDR3 contains 13 residues. V trimming: 3 bases; J trimming: 1 base; junction bases outside the gene matches: 1. CDR3 in amino acids: CSVEDRGSYEQYF. As DNA, the CDR3 is TGCAGCGTTGAGGACAGGGGATCCTACGAGCAGTACTTC.

Only a few counts were recorded for this clone. The chain recombines TRBV10-3 with TRBJ1-2; 7 nucleotides agree with TRBD1. V gave up 2 bases and J gave up 4 bases; unmatched junction bases: 1. Germline values: CDR1 ENHRY, CDR2 SYGVKD. The CDR3 runs 13 residues. In nucleotides, the CDR3 is TGTGCCATCAGTGAGAGGGACAGCTATGGCTACACCTTC. Translating it yields CAISERDSYGYTF.

The J gene is TRBJ2-7, the V gene TRBV18; TRBD1 might be the D (5 bases). The CDR3 is 13 amino acids. The V end lost 6 bases, the J end lost 6 bases, and 15 bases lay between the germline ends. The germline CDR1 and CDR2 sequences are KGHSH and LQKENI. CDR3 protein: CASSTDKAGEQYF. CDR3 bases: TGTGCCAGCTCTACGGACAAAGCCGGCGAGCAGTACTTC.

This clone showed up just a few times. This sequence joins TRBV7-9 and TRBJ2-7, with D perhaps assigned TRBD1 or TRBD2 (5 bases each). CDR1 and CDR2 from the germline V gene are SEHNR and FQNEAQ (reference sequence). V lost 0 bases and J lost 5, with 8 bases in between. The length of the CDR3 is 13 residues. CDR3 DNA sequence: TGTGCCAGCAGCTTAGCCGGGGCGCACGAGCAGTACTTC. The encoded protein is CASSLAGAHEQYF.

The chain employs TRBV6-5 and TRBJ2-3; TRBD2 matches at 7 bases. Germline V lookup: CDR1 MNHEY, CDR2 SVGAGI. J was trimmed by 2 bases and V by 4 bases; bases with no gene match: 6. The CDR3 length is 15 residues. The CDR3 bases are TGTGCCAGCAGTTCGTGGGAGGGGTACACAGATACGCAGTATTTT. Its protein is CASSSWEGYTDTQYF.

The V gene is TRBV11-2, the J gene TRBJ2-7; D remains ambiguous. Trimming shortened V by 0 bases and J by 7 bases, and 7 bases separated the two germline ends. The CDR3 contains 12 residues. The germline gives CDR1 SGHAT, CDR2 FQNNGV. The CDR3 is CASSLEAHEQYF. CDR3 coding DNA: TGTGCCAGCAGCTTAGAGGCACATGAGCAGTACTTC.

This sequence joins TRBV4-3 and TRBJ1-2, with 7 bases identical to TRBD1. The CDR3 has 15 residues. Trimming removed 0 bases from V and 4 bases from J; junction bases left unmatched: 5. CDR1 and CDR2 from the germline V gene are LGHNA and YSLEER. The CDR3 loop is CASSQDSTGLYGYTF. CDR3 coding DNA: TGCGCCAGCAGCCAAGACTCGACAGGGCTCTATGGCTACACCTTC.

The chain recombines TRBV9 with TRBJ1-1; D not resolved. From germline, CDR1 is SGDLS and CDR2 YYNGEE. The V end lost 0 bases, the J end lost 3 bases, and 6 bases lay between the germline ends. This CDR3 is 13 amino acids long. CDR3 region: CASSVGAYTEAFF. The DNA for the CDR3 is TGTGCCAGCAGCGTAGGAGCTTACACTGAAGCTTTCTTT.

Remarks on this clone: A read error may account for a junction end that differs from germline. The chain is built from TRBV4-3 and TRBJ1-2; 7 bases fit TRBD1. Germline V gives CDR1 LGHNA, CDR2 YSLEER. The CDR3 length is 15 residues. In nucleotides, the CDR3 is TGCGCCAGCAGCCAAGCGACAGGGAATTCTGCTGGCTGCACCTTC. As protein: CASSQATGNSAGCTF.